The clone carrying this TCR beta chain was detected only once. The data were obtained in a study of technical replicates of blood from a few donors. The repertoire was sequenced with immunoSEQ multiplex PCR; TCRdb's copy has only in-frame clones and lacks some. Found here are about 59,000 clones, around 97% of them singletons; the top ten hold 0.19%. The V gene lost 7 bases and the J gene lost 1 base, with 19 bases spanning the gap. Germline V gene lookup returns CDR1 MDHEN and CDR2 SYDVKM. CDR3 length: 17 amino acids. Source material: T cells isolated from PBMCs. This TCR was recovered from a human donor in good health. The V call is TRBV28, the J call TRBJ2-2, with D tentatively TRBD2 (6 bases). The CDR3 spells CASITTPGGGNTGELFF. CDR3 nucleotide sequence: TGTGCCAGCATCACCACCCCCGGGGGAGGGAACACCGGGGAGCTGTTTTTT.